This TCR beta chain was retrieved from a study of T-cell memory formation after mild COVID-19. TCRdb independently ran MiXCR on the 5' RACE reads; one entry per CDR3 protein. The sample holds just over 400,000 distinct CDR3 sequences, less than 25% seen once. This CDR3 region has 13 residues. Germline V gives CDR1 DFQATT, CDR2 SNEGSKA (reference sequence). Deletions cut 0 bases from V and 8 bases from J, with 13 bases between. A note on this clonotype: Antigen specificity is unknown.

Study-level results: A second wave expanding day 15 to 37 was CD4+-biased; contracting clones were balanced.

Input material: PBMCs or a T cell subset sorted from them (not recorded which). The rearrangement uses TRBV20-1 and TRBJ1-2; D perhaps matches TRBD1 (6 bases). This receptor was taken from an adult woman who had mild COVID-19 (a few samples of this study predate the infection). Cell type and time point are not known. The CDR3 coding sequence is TGCAGTGCTAGAGATGGCCAGGGGATCGGCTACACCTTC. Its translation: CSARDGQGIGYTF.